Presented here are 21 T cell receptor beta chains from one specimen sequenced in a study of control samples from healthy donors and cancer patients. The assay was immunoSEQ multiplex PCR, and TCRdb's table has in-frame clones only and misses some. The sample holds some 80,000 clones, 85% to 90% seen once. Sequenced material: PBMCs. The receptor source for this set is a woman aged 55 to 70 with head and neck cancer.

J is TRBJ2-6 and V is TRBV7-3; D ambiguous. V was pared by 0 bases and J by 3 bases, with 6 bases between. CDR1 SGHTA and CDR2 FQGTGA come from the germline V gene. This CDR3 spans 15 amino acids. In DNA, the CDR3 is TGTGCCAGCAGCTTAACTGGTGATGGGGCCAACGTCCTGACTTTC. As protein: CASSLTGDGANVLTF.

The chain couples TRBV9 to TRBJ2-2; D uncertain. Trimming took 0 bases from V and 7 from J, leaving 4 bases between them. Germline V gene sequence: CDR1 SGDLS, CDR2 YYNGEE. CDR3 length: 12 amino acids. The CDR3 here is CASSVVNGELFF. The DNA for the CDR3 is TGTGCCAGCAGCGTAGTGAACGGGGAGCTGTTTTTT.

The chain joins TRBV19 to TRBJ1-4, with D unclear. V was shortened by 6 bases and J by 7 bases, with 15 bases between the two germline ends. The CDR3 sequence is 14 residues long. Per germline, CDR1 LNHDA and CDR2 SQIVND (reference sequence). The DNA for the CDR3 is TGTGCCAGTAGCCAATCATCGGAGAGTGAAAAACTGTTTTTT. Translating gives CASSQSSESEKLFF.

The chain combines TRBV2 with TRBJ2-1, with 12 positions matching TRBD1. J lost 7 bases, V lost 6 bases, and 13 bases had no gene match. The CDR3 has 17 amino acids. CDR1 and CDR2 (germline): SNHLY, FYNNEI. This CDR3 is CASSSRGGTGGLNEQFF. CDR3 nucleotide sequence: TGTGCCAGCAGCTCGAGGGGTGGGACAGGGGGCCTAAATGAGCAGTTCTTC.

The chain links TRBV5-4 to TRBJ2-7; 10 bases are shared with TRBD1. Germline loops: CDR1 SGHNT, CDR2 YYREEE (reference sequence). This CDR3 contains 14 residues. The ends lost 3 bases at V and 5 bases at J; junction bases unmatched: 5. The CDR3 is CASSWDRGIDEQYF. The CDR3 DNA sequence: TGTGCCAGCAGCTGGGACAGGGGAATTGACGAGCAGTACTTC.

The J gene is TRBJ2-1, the V gene TRBV6-2 or TRBV6-3; 10 nucleotides align to TRBD2. V lost 6 bases, J lost 2 bases, and 4 bases stayed unmatched. This CDR3 has 15 amino acids. CDR1 is MNHEY and CDR2 is SVGEGT in the germline V gene. The CDR3: CASSRTSGAYNEQFF. The CDR3 bases are TGTGCCAGCAGCCGGACTAGCGGCGCCTACAATGAGCAGTTCTTC.

The genes are TRBV15 and TRBJ1-2; no reliable D call. CDR3 length: 16 residues. Trimming pared 0 bases from V and 0 bases from J, leaving 11 bases between. CDR1 LNHNV and CDR2 YYDKDF come from the germline V gene (reference sequence). Written as DNA, the CDR3 is TGTGCCACCAGCAGAGATCTCATAGGGACTAACTATGGCTACACCTTC. It encodes CATSRDLIGTNYGYTF.

The CDR3 DNA follows: TGTGCCAGCAGCACCGGGACAGGGGCCTTTGAAAAACTGTTTTTT. Translation: CASSTGTGAFEKLFF. V is TRBV7-2 and J is TRBJ1-4, with 10 bases identical to TRBD1. V lost 5 bases, J lost 7 bases, and 7 bases stayed unmatched. The CDR3 extends over 15 amino acids. CDR1 is SGHTA and CDR2 is FQGNSA in the germline V gene. The full variable domain, its missing parts supplied by reference TRBV7-2 and TRBJ1-4, is GAGVSQSPSNKVTEKGKDVELRCDPISGHTALYWYRQSLGQGLEFLIYFQGNSAPDKSGLPSDRFSAERTGGSVSTLTIQRTQQEDSAVYLCASSTGTGAFEKLFFGSGTQLSVL.

The genes are TRBV1 and TRBJ2-7; the table calls TRBD2, which could not be checked here. TRBV1 is shown as a pseudogene. This CDR3 comprises 18 residues. Here the CDR3 reads CTSSQDSLRPSGTYEQYF. In DNA form, the CDR3 reads TGCACCAGCAGCCAAGATAGTTTACGGCCTAGCGGGACCTACGAGCAGTACTTC.

This chain uses TRBV30 with TRBJ2-3; tentatively, D is TRBD2 (7 bases). The V end was cut by 8 bases, the J end by 4 bases, with 28 bases between. Per germline, CDR1 GTSNPN and CDR2 SVGIG (reference sequence). The CDR3 length is 17 residues. CDR3 DNA sequence: TGTGCCCGTGACGCAGGGGCGGGGGACTTTGGGCCAGATACGCAGTATTTT. Its translation: CARDAGAGDFGPDTQYF. The full variable domain, rest sourced from reference TRBV30 and TRBJ2-3, is SQTIHQWPATLVQPVGSPLSLECTVEGTSNPNLYWYRQAAGRGLQLLFYSVGIGQISSEVPQNLSASRPQDRQFILSSKKLLLSDSGFYLCARDAGAGDFGPDTQYFGPGTRLTVL.

The chain has TRBV9 and TRBJ2-2, with 11 nucleotides matching TRBD2. Germline V gene data show CDR1 as SGDLS and CDR2 as YYNGEE. The V and J ends lost 0 bases and 5 bases, in that order; junction bases with no gene match: 3. The CDR3 sequence is 16 residues long. As DNA, the CDR3 is TGTGCCAGCAGCGTAGGACTAGCGGGAAGAACCGGGGAGCTGTTTTTT. Amino acids: CASSVGLAGRTGELFF.

This chain uses TRBV2 with TRBJ2-7; no reliable D call. The V gene's germline CDR1 is SNHLY and CDR2 FYNNEI. Trimming shortened V by 6 bases and J by 0 bases, and 12 bases separated the two germline ends. This CDR3 region has 14 residues. The DNA for the CDR3 is TGTGCCAGCAGGGACGGACCGTTCTCCTACGAGCAGTACTTC. Translating it yields CASRDGPFSYEQYF.

V usage is TRBV4-2 and J usage is TRBJ2-7, with 8 bases that match TRBD2. The CDR3 runs to 13 residues. The germline CDR1 and CDR2 sequences are LGHNA and YNFKEQ. With 3 bases clipped from V and 3 bases from J, the junction kept 1 base outside the gene matches. CDR3 region: CASSHGTSYEQYF. CDR3 DNA sequence: TGTGCCAGCAGCCATGGGACTAGCTACGAGCAGTACTTC.

This rearrangement joins TRBV2 to TRBJ2-1; D gene unclear. Germline V CDR1 and CDR2: SNHLY, FYNNEI. The CDR3 contains 15 residues. V lost 7 bases, J lost 0 bases, and 13 bases lay in between. The CDR3 here is CASTASLSSYNEQFF. The CDR3 nucleotides are TGTGCCAGCACCGCCTCTCTTAGCTCCTACAATGAGCAGTTCTTC.

The rearrangement links TRBV6-6 to TRBJ1-2; D gene uncertain. Looked up from germline, CDR1 is MNHNY and CDR2 is SVGAGI (reference sequence). V lost 2 bases and J lost 2, with 6 bases in between. CDR3 length: 13 residues. CDR3 bases: TGTGCCAGCAGTTACGAGGGAAACTATGGCTACACCTTC. It encodes CASSYEGNYGYTF.

The chain's CDR3 is CASYRGREYGYTF. The CDR3 DNA reads as TGTGCCAGTTACAGGGGGCGGGAATATGGCTACACCTTC. The chain employs TRBV27 and TRBJ1-2; 9 nucleotides match TRBD1. Germline CDR1 reads MNHEY; CDR2 reads SMNVEV (reference sequence). The V and J ends lost 9 bases and 5 bases, in that order; junction bases with no gene match: 7. This CDR3 has 13 amino acids.

A remark on this clone: The junction departs from germline at one end; a sequencing error may be responsible. The chain joins TRBV30 to TRBJ1-5, with a tentative D call TRBD1 (5 bases). Germline CDR1 reads GTSNPN; CDR2 reads SVGIG (reference sequence). This CDR3 is 15 amino acids long. CDR3 loop: CAWSVKGLYNQSQHF. In DNA form, the CDR3 reads TGTGCCTGGAGTGTAAAGGGACTATATAATCAGTCCCAGCATTTT.

For this clone: The junction departs from germline at one end; a sequencing error may be responsible. The V gene is TRBV10-3, the J gene TRBJ2-3, with 8 bases fitting TRBD2. The CDR3 is 14 amino acids. Per germline, CDR1 ENHRY and CDR2 SYGVKD. In DNA, the CDR3 is TGTGCCATAAGTGGCAGGACTAGCTCAGATACGCAGTATTTT. This gives the protein CAISGRTSSDTQYF.

The V gene is TRBV2, the J gene TRBJ2-1; 7 positions match TRBD1. This CDR3 contains 15 residues. V was clipped by 5 bases and J by 2 bases; unmatched bases: 6. Germline assignment: CDR1 SNHLY and CDR2 FYNNEI. DNA for the CDR3: TGTGCCAGCAGTACCCGGGACAGTACCTACAATGAGCAGTTCTTC. Protein sequence: CASSTRDSTYNEQFF.

The rearrangement links TRBV5-5 to TRBJ1-3, with D maybe TRBD1 (5 bases). Trimming shortened V by 0 bases and J by 3 bases, and 10 bases separated the two germline ends. The CDR3 has 15 residues. CDR1 is SGHKS, CDR2 YYEKEE, per germline (reference sequence). CDR3 sequence (DNA): TGTGCCAGCAGCTTGGGTCAGGGACTTGGAAACACCATATATTTT. Translating gives CASSLGQGLGNTIYF.

The chain couples TRBV10-1 to TRBJ2-6; possibly TRBD1 or TRBD2 for D (6 bases each). V was trimmed by 3 bases and J by 4 bases, leaving 13 bases between them. Germline V gene lookup returns CDR1 WNHNN and CDR2 SYGVQD (reference sequence). The CDR3 totals 16 residues. CDR3 sequence reads: CASSEPPGAGANVLTF. The CDR3 bases are TGCGCCAGCAGTGAACCCCCGGGGGCGGGGGCCAACGTCCTGACTTTC.